Sequencing of this T cell receptor (beta chain) was carried out in a study of blood T cell repertoires in COVID-19. TCRdb's copy holds only in-frame clones and misses some; the assay was immunoSEQ multiplex PCR. The data hold some 450,000 clones, with 70% to 90% observed a single time. The germline V gene encodes CDR1 LNHDA and CDR2 SQIVND (reference sequence). The CDR3 is made up of 14 amino acids. Trimming cost V 1 base and J 5 bases; bases outside gene matches: 4. The sequenced material came from peripheral blood. The V and J genes are TRBV19 and TRBJ1-1; 7 positions agree with TRBD1. The sequence was obtained from a man younger than 35 with COVID-19, enrolled during active disease. This CDR3 reads CASSIGQGWTEAFF. CDR3 coding DNA: TGTGCCAGTAGTATAGGACAGGGTTGGACTGAAGCTTTCTTT.